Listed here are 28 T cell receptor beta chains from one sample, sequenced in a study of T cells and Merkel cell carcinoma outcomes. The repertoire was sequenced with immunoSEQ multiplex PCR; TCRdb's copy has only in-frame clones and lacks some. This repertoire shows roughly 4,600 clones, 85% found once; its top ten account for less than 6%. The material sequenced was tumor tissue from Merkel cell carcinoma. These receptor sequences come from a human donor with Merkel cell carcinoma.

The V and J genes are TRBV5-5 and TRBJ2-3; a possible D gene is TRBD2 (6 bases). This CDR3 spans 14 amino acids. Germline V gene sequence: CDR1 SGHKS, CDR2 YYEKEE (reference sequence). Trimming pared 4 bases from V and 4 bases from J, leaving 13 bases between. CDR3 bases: TGTGCCAGCAGCCGGGAGTGGGGCGCAGATACGCAGTATTTT. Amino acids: CASSREWGADTQYF.

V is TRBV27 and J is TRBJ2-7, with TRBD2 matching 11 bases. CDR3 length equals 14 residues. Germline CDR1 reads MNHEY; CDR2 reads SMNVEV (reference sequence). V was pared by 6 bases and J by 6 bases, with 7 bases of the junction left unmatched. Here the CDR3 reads CASRLAGGPSEQYF. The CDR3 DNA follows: TGTGCCAGCAGATTAGCGGGAGGGCCCAGCGAGCAGTACTTC.

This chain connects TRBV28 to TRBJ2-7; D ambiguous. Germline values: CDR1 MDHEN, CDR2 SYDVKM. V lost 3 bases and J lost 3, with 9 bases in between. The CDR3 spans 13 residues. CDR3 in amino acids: CASSLTSVYEQYF. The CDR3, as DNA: TGTGCCAGCAGTTTGACGTCAGTCTACGAGCAGTACTTC.

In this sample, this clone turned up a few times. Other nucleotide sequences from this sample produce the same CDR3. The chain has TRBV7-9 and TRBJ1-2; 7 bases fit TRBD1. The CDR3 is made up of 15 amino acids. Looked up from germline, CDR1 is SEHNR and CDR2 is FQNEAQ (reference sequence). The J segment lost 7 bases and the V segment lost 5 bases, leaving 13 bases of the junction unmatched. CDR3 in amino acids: CASSPYPTGASGYTF. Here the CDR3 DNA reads TGTGCCAGCAGCCCGTATCCCACAGGGGCGAGTGGCTACACCTTC. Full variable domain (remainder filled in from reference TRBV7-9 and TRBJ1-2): DTGVSQNPRHKITKRGQNVTFRCDPISEHNRLYWYRQTLGQGPEFLTYFQNEAQLEKSRLLSDRFSAERPKGSFSTLEIQRTEQGDSAMYLCASSPYPTGASGYTFGSGTRLTVV.

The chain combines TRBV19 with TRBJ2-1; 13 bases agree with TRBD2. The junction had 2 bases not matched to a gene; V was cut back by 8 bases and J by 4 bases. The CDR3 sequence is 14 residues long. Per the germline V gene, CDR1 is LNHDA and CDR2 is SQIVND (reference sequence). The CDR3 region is CASGTSGVYNEQFF. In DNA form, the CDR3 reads TGTGCCAGTGGGACTAGCGGGGTTTACAATGAGCAGTTCTTC.

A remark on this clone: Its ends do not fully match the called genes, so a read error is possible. CDR3 bases: TGCGCTAGCAGCTCGACAGGGCGGAGCAATCAGCCCCAGCATTTT. It specifies CASSSTGRSNQPQHF. The V gene is TRBV5-1, the J gene TRBJ1-5; TRBD1 matches at 7 bases. The CDR3 runs to 15 residues. Germline V gene lookup returns CDR1 SGHRS and CDR2 YFSETQ.

DNA of the CDR3: TGCAGCGTGATAGCGGGGGGGCCCGCCGGGGAGCTGTTTTTT. It encodes CSVIAGGPAGELFF. The J gene is TRBJ2-2, the V gene TRBV29-1; 11 nucleotides match TRBD2. Per germline, CDR1 SQVTM and CDR2 ANQGSEA. V shed 6 bases, J shed 6 bases, and the junction held 6 bases outside the gene matches. The CDR3 covers 14 residues.

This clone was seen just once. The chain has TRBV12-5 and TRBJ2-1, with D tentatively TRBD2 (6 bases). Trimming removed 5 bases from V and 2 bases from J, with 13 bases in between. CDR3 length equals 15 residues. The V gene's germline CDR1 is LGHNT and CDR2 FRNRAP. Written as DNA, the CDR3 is TGTGCTAGTGGTCCGGCGGGACCCACCTACAATGAGCAGTTCTTC. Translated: CASGPAGPTYNEQFF.

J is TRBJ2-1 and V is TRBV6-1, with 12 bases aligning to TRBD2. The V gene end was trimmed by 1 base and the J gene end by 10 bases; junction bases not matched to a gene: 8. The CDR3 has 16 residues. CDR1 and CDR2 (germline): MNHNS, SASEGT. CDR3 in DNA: TGTGCCAGCAGTGAAGGGACTAGCGGGAAACAAGGCGAGCAGTTCTTC. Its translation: CASSEGTSGKQGEQFF.

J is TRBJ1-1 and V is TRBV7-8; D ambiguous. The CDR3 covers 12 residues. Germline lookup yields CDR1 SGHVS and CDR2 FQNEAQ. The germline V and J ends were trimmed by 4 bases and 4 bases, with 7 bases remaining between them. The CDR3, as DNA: TGTGCCAGCAGCTACCACTCCACTGAAGCTTTCTTT. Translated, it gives CASSYHSTEAFF.

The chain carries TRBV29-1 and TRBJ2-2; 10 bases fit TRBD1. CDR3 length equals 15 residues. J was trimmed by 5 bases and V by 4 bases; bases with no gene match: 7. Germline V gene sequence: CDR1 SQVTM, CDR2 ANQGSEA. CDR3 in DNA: TGCAGCGTTGGTAGAGGGACAGGGGTTACCGGGGAGCTGTTTTTT. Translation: CSVGRGTGVTGELFF.

The DNA for the CDR3 is TGTGCCAGCTCACCAAGGGACGCTGAAGCTTTCTTT. It is translated as CASSPRDAEAFF. The J gene is TRBJ1-1, the V gene TRBV18, with a weak D call TRBD1 (5 bases). CDR3 length: 12 residues. Germline V CDR1 and CDR2: KGHSH, LQKENI. Between the trimmed V and J ends, which lost 2 bases and 6 bases, there was a span of 7 bases.

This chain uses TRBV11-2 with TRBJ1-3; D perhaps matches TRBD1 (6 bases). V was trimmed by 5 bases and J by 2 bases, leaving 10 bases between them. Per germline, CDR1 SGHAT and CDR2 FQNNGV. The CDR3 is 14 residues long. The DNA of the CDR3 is TGTGCCAGCAGCGAGACAGGCCCTGGAAACACCATATATTTT. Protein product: CASSETGPGNTIYF.

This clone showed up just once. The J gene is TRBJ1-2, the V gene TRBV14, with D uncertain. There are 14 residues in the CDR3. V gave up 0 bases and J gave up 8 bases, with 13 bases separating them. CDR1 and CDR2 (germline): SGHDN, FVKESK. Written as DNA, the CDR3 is TGTGCCAGCAGCCAAGATGGCGGAATTCTGGGCTACACCTTC. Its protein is CASSQDGGILGYTF.

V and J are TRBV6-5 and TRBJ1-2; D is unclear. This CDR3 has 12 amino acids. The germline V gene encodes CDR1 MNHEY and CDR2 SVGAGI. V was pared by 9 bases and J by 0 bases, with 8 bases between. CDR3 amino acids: CASLPTNYGYTF. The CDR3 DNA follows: TGTGCCAGTTTGCCCACTAACTATGGCTACACCTTC.

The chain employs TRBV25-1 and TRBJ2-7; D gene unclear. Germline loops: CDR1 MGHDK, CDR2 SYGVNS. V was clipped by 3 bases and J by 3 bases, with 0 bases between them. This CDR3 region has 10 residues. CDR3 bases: TGTGCCAGCAGTGACTACGAGCAGTACTTC. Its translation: CASSDYEQYF.

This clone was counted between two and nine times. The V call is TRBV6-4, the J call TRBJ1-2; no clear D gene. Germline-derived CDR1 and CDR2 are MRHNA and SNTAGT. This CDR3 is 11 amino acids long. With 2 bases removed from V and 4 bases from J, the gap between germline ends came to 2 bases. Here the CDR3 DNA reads TGTGCCAGCAGTGACAGCTATGGCTACACCTTC. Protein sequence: CASSDSYGYTF.

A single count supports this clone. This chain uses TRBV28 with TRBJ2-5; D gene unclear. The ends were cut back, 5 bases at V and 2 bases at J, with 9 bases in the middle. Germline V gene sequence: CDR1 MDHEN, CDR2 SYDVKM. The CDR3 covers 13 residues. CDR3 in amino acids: CASSRQWQETQYF. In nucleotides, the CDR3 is TGTGCCAGCAGTCGTCAGTGGCAAGAGACCCAGTACTTC.

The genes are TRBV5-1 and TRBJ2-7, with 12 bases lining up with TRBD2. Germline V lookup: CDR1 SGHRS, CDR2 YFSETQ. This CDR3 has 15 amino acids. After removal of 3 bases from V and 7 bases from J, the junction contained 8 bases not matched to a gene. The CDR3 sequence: CASSSLAGGPPEQYF. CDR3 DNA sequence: TGCGCCAGCAGCTCCCTAGCGGGAGGGCCTCCTGAGCAGTACTTC.

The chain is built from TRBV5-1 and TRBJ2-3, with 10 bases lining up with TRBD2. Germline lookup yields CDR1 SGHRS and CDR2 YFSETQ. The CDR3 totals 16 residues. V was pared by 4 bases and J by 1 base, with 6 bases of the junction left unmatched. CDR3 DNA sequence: TGCGCCAGCAGCCTAGGGACTAGCGTACGCACAGATACGCAGTATTTT. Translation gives CASSLGTSVRTDTQYF. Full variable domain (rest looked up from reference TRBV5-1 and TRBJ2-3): KAGVTQTPRYLIKTRGQQVTLSCSPISGHRSVSWYQQTPGQGLQFLFEYFSETQRNKGNFPGRFSGRQFSNSRSEMNVSTLELGDSALYLCASSLGTSVRTDTQYFGPGTRLTVL.

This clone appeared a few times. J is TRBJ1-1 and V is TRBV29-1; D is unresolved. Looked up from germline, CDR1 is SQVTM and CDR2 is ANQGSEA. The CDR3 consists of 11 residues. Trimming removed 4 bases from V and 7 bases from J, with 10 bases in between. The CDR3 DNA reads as TGCAGCGTTGGATGGGCGTTTGAAGCTTTCTTT. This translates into CSVGWAFEAFF.

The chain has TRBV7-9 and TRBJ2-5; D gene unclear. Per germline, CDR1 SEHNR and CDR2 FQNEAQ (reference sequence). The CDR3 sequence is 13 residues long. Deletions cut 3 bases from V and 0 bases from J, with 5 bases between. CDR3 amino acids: CASSLENQETQYF. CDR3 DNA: TGTGCCAGCAGCTTGGAGAACCAAGAGACCCAGTACTTC.

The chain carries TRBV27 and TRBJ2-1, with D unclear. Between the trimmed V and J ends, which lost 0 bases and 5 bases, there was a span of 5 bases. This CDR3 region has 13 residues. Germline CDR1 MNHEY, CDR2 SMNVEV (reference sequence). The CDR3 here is CASSLSRNNEQFF. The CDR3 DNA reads TGTGCCAGCAGTTTATCGAGGAACAATGAGCAGTTCTTC.

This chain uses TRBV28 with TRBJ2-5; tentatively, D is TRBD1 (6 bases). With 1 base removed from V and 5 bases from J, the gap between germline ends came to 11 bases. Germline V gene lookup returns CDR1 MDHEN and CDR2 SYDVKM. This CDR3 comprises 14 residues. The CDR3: CASSLYRARETQYF. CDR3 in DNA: TGTGCCAGCAGTTTATACAGGGCCAGGGAGACCCAGTACTTC.

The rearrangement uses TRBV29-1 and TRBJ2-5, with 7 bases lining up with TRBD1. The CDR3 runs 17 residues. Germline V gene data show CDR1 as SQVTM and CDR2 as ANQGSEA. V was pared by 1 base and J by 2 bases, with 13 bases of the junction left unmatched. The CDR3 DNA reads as TGCAGCGTTGAAGCCCCCTTAAGGGACAGAGAGCAAGAGACCCAGTACTTC. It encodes CSVEAPLRDREQETQYF.

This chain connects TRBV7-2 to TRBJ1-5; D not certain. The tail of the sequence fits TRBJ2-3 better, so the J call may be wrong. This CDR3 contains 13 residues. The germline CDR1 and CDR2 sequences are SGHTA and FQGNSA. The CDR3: CASSLEVNQPQYF. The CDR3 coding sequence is TGTGCCAGCAGCTTAGAGGTGAATCAGCCCCAGTATTTT.

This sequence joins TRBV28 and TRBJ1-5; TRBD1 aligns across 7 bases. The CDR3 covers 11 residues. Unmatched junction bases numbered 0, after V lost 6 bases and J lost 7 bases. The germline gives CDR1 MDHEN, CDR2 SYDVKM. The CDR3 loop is CASRGQQPQHF. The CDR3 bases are TGTGCCAGCAGGGGACAGCAGCCCCAGCATTTT.

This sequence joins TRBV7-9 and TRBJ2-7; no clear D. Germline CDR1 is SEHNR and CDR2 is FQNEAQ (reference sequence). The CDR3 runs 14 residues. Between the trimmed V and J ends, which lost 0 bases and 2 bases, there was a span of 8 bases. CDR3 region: CASSLAGTAYEQYF. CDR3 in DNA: TGTGCCAGCAGCTTAGCGGGTACCGCCTACGAGCAGTACTTC.